This T cell receptor (beta chain) comes out of a study of blood T cell repertoires in COVID-19. Study in general: Samples taken during acute and convalescent COVID-19 were collected in the United States, Italy and Spain. PBMCs, B-cell-depleted T cells, or T cells were the source of the cDNA or gDNA that made up the material.

Original processing notes: The assay estimated nucleated cells by amplifying reference gene primers. Clones were read by immunoSEQ multiplex PCR, and TCRdb kept only the in-frame ones, dropping some. From that table come the V and J calls and clone size; the DNA was used to work out D and trimming. The sample lists 200,000 or so clones; 84% were seen once. Germline CDR1 and CDR2: SGHTA and FQGNSA. Germline trimming cut 6 bases from V and 5 bases from J; bases unmatched to any gene: 16. The length of the CDR3 is 16 residues. The sequencing input was peripheral blood. This chain joins TRBV7-2 and TRBJ2-7; 7 nucleotides agree with TRBD2. The sequence was obtained from a woman in her seventies with active or convalescent COVID-19. CDR3 DNA sequence: TGTGCCAGCAGTTTACAGTGGGGGAGGGCCTTCAACGAGCAGTACTTC. It specifies CASSLQWGRAFNEQYF.